A selection of T cell receptor beta chains follows, all from one sample in a study of human T cells and chemical hapten exposure. TCRdb reprocessed the RACE reads with MiXCR, giving one entry per CDR3 protein. Of tens of thousands of distinct CDR3 sequences listed, 10% are singletons. The material sequenced was whole blood, taken in connection with sensitization to the hapten diphenylcyclopropenone (DPC). Receptor source: a middle-aged man with alopecia areata. Some clones in this sample may be carry-over from other donors' samples. The CDR3 runs from the conserved cysteine through the conserved F or W. D genes are given only for firm matches. For some rows the clone size is stated as once, few or many, or as a class when expanded; others skip it.

size: many; D: .; length: 13; J: TRBJ1-2; V: TRBV29-1; DNA: TGCAGCGTTCCACATGGAGCTAACTATGGCTACACCTTC; CDR3: CSVPHGANYGYTF
size: few; D: .; length: 16; J: TRBJ2-7; V: TRBV3-1; DNA: TGTGCCAGCAGCCAAGCCGGCAGGGGCTACTCCTACGAGCAGTACTTC; CDR3: CASSQAGRGYSYEQYF
size: .; D: TRBD2; length: 17; J: TRBJ2-3; V: TRBV20-1; DNA: TGCAGTGCACCCCGGGGACTAGCGGGAGGATACACAGATACGCAGTATTTT; CDR3: CSAPRGLAGGYTDTQYF
size: .; D: .; length: 14; J: TRBJ1-1; V: TRBV5-1; DNA: TGCGCCAGCAGCTCCGCCCCCCCGAACACTGAAGCTTTCTTT; CDR3: CASSSAPPNTEAFF
size: few; D: .; length: 11; J: TRBJ1-2; V: TRBV29-1; DNA: TGCAGCGCCGACAGCAACTATGGCTACACCTTC; CDR3: CSADSNYGYTF
size: few; D: TRBD2; length: 17; J: TRBJ2-1; V: TRBV20-1; DNA: TGCAGTGCTAGGGGGACTAGCGGGGCCCGACCTAGGGGCGAGCAGTTCTTC; CDR3: CSARGTSGARPRGEQFF
size: few; D: TRBD1; length: 15; J: TRBJ2-3; V: TRBV12-3/TRBV12-4; DNA: TGTGCCAGCACGTTTCAGACAGGGATAACAGATACGCAGTATTTT; CDR3: CASTFQTGITDTQYF
size: .; D: .; length: 16; J: TRBJ2-3; V: TRBV7-2; DNA: TGTGCCAGCAGCTTAGAAACAGGGCCGAACACAGATACGCAGTATTTT; CDR3: CASSLETGPNTDTQYF
size: .; D: .; length: 15; J: TRBJ1-5; V: TRBV7-9; DNA: TGTGCCAGCAGCTTTGGGCCGCCCAGCAATCAGCCCCAGAATTTT; CDR3: CASSFGPPSNQPQNF
size: few; D: .; length: 14; J: TRBJ2-2; V: TRBV24-1; DNA: TGTGCCACCAGTGATTACATGAACACCGGGGAGCTGTTTTTT; CDR3: CATSDYMNTGELFF
size: few; D: .; length: 18; J: TRBJ2-4; V: TRBV13; DNA: TGTGCCAGCAGCAGCAGCCATCAGGGTTCACTAGCCAAAAACATTCAGTACTTC; CDR3: CASSSSHQGSLAKNIQYF
size: .; D: .; length: 16; J: TRBJ2-3; V: TRBV29-1; DNA: TGCAGCGTCCTAACTTTTAGCGGCCCTAGCACAGATACGCAGTATTTT; CDR3: CSVLTFSGPSTDTQYF
size: .; D: .; length: 14; J: TRBJ1-2; V: TRBV21-1; DNA: TGTGCCAGCAAGTGGACGGACAGGAACTATGGCTACACCTTC; CDR3: CASKWTDRNYGYTF
size: .; D: TRBD2; length: 15; J: TRBJ2-5; V: TRBV11-2; DNA: TGTGCCAGCAGCTTTGGGGGGGGAGATGGAGAGACCCAGTACTTC; CDR3: CASSFGGGDGETQYF
size: .; D: .; length: 14; J: TRBJ2-3; V: TRBV11-2; DNA: TGTGCCAGTCGGGGCCTCGGGAGCACAGATACGCAGTATTTT; CDR3: CASRGLGSTDTQYF
size: medium-sized; D: .; length: 13; J: TRBJ1-2; V: TRBV29-1; DNA: TGCAGCCTCGCAATCGGCGGCAGGGAAGGCTACACCTTC; CDR3: CSLAIGGREGYTF
size: many; D: .; length: 16; J: TRBJ2-7; V: TRBV28; DNA: TGTGCCAGCACCCCGATGGAGGACGGACAGTTCTACGAGCAGTACTTC; CDR3: CASTPMEDGQFYEQYF
size: few; D: .; length: 14; J: TRBJ2-5; V: TRBV11-2; DNA: TGTGCCAGCAGCTTAGAGTCTTGGTCCGGGACCCAGTACTTC; CDR3: CASSLESWSGTQYF
size: .; D: TRBD1; length: 15; J: TRBJ2-5; V: TRBV6-2/TRBV6-3; DNA: TGTGCCAGCAGTTCTGGACAGGGTGTACAAGAGGCCCAGTACTTC; CDR3: CASSSGQGVQEAQYF
size: many; D: .; length: 14; J: TRBJ1-5; V: TRBV19; DNA: TGTGCCAGTAGTATTCGTCTCCCCTATCAGCCCCAGCATTTT; CDR3: CASSIRLPYQPQHF
size: .; D: .; length: 12; J: TRBJ2-7; V: TRBV30; DNA: TGTGCCTGGAGTGGGGACATGTCCGAGCAGTACTTC; CDR3: CAWSGDMSEQYF
size: .; D: .; length: 13; J: TRBJ2-3; V: TRBV5-1; DNA: TGCGCCAGCAGTCCAGCTAGCACAGATACGCAGTATTTT; CDR3: CASSPASTDTQYF
size: many; D: .; length: 13; J: TRBJ2-5; V: TRBV7-9; DNA: TGTGCCAGCAGCTTTTGGACAGAAGAGACCCAGTACTTC; CDR3: CASSFWTEETQYF
size: .; D: TRBD1; length: 14; J: TRBJ1-4; V: TRBV2; DNA: TGTGCCAGCAGGGAACAGGGGGCGGGTGAAAAACTGTTTTTT; CDR3: CASREQGAGEKLFF
size: few; D: .; length: 15; J: TRBJ2-2; V: TRBV12-5; DNA: TGTGCTAGTGGTTTGGCGGGAGATAAAGCCGGGGAGCTGTTTTTT; CDR3: CASGLAGDKAGELFF
size: few; D: .; length: 15; J: TRBJ1-1; V: TRBV2; DNA: TGTGCCAGCAGTCCGGACGTTGCCAGGAACACTGAAGCTTTCTTT; CDR3: CASSPDVARNTEAFF
size: many; D: TRBD1; length: 17; J: TRBJ2-7; V: TRBV28; DNA: TGTGCCAGCAGTTTTATGACAGGGGGCTATCTGAGCTACGAGCAGTACTTC; CDR3: CASSFMTGGYLSYEQYF
size: few; D: .; length: 14; J: TRBJ2-1; V: TRBV3-1; DNA: TGTGCCAGCAGCCAAGTATTGGGTAACAATGAGCAGTTCTTC; CDR3: CASSQVLGNNEQFF
size: few; D: .; length: 15; J: TRBJ2-3; V: TRBV21-1; DNA: TGTGCCAGCAGCGGCCGGGACAGGGGCACAGATACGCAGTATTTT; CDR3: CASSGRDRGTDTQYF
size: few; D: TRBD2; length: 17; J: TRBJ2-1; V: TRBV7-2; DNA: TGTGCCAGCAGCTTAGTGGCTAGCGGGACGCCCTACAATGAGCAGTTCTTC; CDR3: CASSLVASGTPYNEQFF
size: .; D: .; length: 15; J: TRBJ1-5; V: TRBV28; DNA: TGTGCCAGCAGTATAAGCTGGGAGGGAAATCAGCCCCAGCATTTT; CDR3: CASSISWEGNQPQHF
size: few; D: TRBD2; length: 17; J: TRBJ2-7; V: TRBV20-1; DNA: TGCAGTGCTAGTGGAAACGGACTAGCGGGAGTACCCGACGAGCAGTACTTC; CDR3: CSASGNGLAGVPDEQYF
size: few; D: .; length: 16; J: TRBJ2-5; V: TRBV5-1; DNA: TGCGCCAGCTCCGTCGTTGGTGGGAGTCCTCAAGAGACCCAGTACTTC; CDR3: CASSVVGGSPQETQYF
size: .; D: .; length: 13; J: TRBJ2-5; V: TRBV12-3/TRBV12-4; DNA: TGTGCCAGCAGTTTGTGGGGGCAGGAGACCCAGTACTTC; CDR3: CASSLWGQETQYF
size: many; D: .; length: 12; J: TRBJ2-2; V: TRBV3-1; DNA: TGTGCCAGCAGCCAAGGCCCCGGGGAGCTGTTTTTT; CDR3: CASSQGPGELFF
size: .; D: TRBD2; length: 16; J: TRBJ2-3; V: TRBV5-4; DNA: TGTGCCAGCAGCTTTTTCTTAGCGGGAGCGACAGATACGCAGTATTTT; CDR3: CASSFFLAGATDTQYF
size: many; D: TRBD1; length: 17; J: TRBJ1-1; V: TRBV6-2/TRBV6-3; DNA: TGTGCCAGCAGATACTATGTGGCAGGGGGCGCGGGCACTGAAGCTTTCTTT; CDR3: CASRYYVAGGAGTEAFF
size: .; D: .; length: 13; J: TRBJ2-5; V: TRBV27; DNA: TGTGCCAGCAGTTTATTTGTCGAAGAGACCCAGTACTTC; CDR3: CASSLFVEETQYF
size: many; D: .; length: 13; J: TRBJ1-2; V: TRBV6-1; DNA: TGTGCCAGCAGTAGTCGACAGTACTATGGCTACACCTTC; CDR3: CASSSRQYYGYTF
size: few; D: .; length: 14; J: TRBJ2-2; V: TRBV25-1; DNA: TGTGCCAGCAGTGATATGGGTTACACCGGGGAGCTGTTTTTT; CDR3: CASSDMGYTGELFF
size: many; D: .; length: 16; J: TRBJ1-3; V: TRBV4-2; DNA: TGTGCCAGCAGCCAAGAGACAGGCCCCTCTGGAAACACCATATATTTT; CDR3: CASSQETGPSGNTIYF